This passage covers 15 T cell receptor beta chains from one sample sequenced in a study of CD8 T cells in Susac syndrome (dated by TCRdb to the late 2010s). The library was produced with the immunoSEQ multiplex PCR assay. RNA was extracted using the RNeasy kit, and about 0.5 to 1 ug of the RNA was reverse transcribed with random hexamers. Through fastp at Q25 and MiXCR, TCRdb rebuilt clones from the public reads, retaining in-frame beta chains. Rows with one shared CDR3 protein collapse into an entry with the most common genes and DNA. In this sample the table shows just over 150,000 distinct CDR3 sequences, 95% to 96% of which occur a single time. Clones ranked in the top ten supply 0.15% of the sample. Material for sequencing was CD8+ T cells from PBMCs. These receptors all come from a human donor with multiple sclerosis.

This clonotype occurred once. The V gene is TRBV9, the J gene TRBJ1-5; 10 positions agree with TRBD1. There are 16 residues in the CDR3. The germline V gene has CDR1 SGDLS and CDR2 YYNGEE. The junction had 2 bases not matched to a gene; V was cut back by 0 bases and J by 2 bases. CDR3 loop: CASSVGGTGGNQPQHF. The CDR3 coding sequence is TGTGCCAGCAGCGTAGGAGGGACAGGGGGCAATCAGCCCCAGCATTTT. Full variable domain (outside the CDR3, taken from reference TRBV9 and TRBJ1-5): DSGVTQTPKHLITATGQRVTLRCSPRSGDLSVYWYQQSLDQGLQFLIQYYNGEERAKGNILERFSAQQFPDLHSELNLSSLELGDSALYFCASSVGGTGGNQPQHFGDGTRLSIL.

The chain is built from TRBV7-3 and TRBJ1-2; unclear D gene. This CDR3 comprises 14 residues. Trimming took 1 base from V and 8 from J, leaving 14 bases between them. Germline V gene data show CDR1 as SGHTA and CDR2 as FQGTGA. The CDR3 DNA follows: TGTGCCAGCAGCTTAAACCCCAGTGAGAACGGCTACACCTTC. Translating gives CASSLNPSENGYTF.

The genes are TRBV6-1 and TRBJ1-5; D not resolved. Looked up from germline, CDR1 is MNHNS and CDR2 is SASEGT. The CDR3 is 13 amino acids. V lost 5 bases, J lost 7 bases, and 12 bases lay in between. This CDR3 reads CASSPNSRQPQHF. As DNA, the CDR3 is TGTGCCAGCAGTCCCAACTCACGGCAGCCCCAGCATTTT.

CDR3 region: CASTYLGGTYNEQFF. CDR3 nucleotides: TGTGCCAGCACCTACTTGGGGGGGACCTACAATGAGCAGTTCTTC. The rearrangement uses TRBV11-3 and TRBJ2-1; 7 nucleotides match TRBD2. The CDR3 runs 15 residues. Germline values: CDR1 SGHNT, CDR2 YENEEA. Trimming removed 7 bases from V and 2 bases from J; junction bases left unmatched: 8.

The chain joins TRBV3-1 to TRBJ2-3, with a tentative D call TRBD1 (6 bases). V shed 4 bases and J shed 3 bases, with 17 bases lying between them. Germline CDR1 is LGHDT and CDR2 is YNNKEL (reference sequence). This CDR3 is 16 amino acids long. The CDR3 coding sequence is TGTGCCAGCAGCCTGAAAACAGGGCGGAGGACAGATACGCAGTATTTT. Its protein product is CASSLKTGRRTDTQYF.

V is TRBV15 and J is TRBJ2-6; TRBD1 is a possible D gene (6 bases). V lost 0 bases and J 1 base, leaving 7 bases between the germline ends. Germline CDR1 reads LNHNV; CDR2 reads YYDKDF (reference sequence). The CDR3 runs 16 residues. The CDR3 DNA is TGTGCCACCAGCAGAGACAGGGGTTCTGGGGCCAACGTCCTGACTTTC. This gives the protein CATSRDRGSGANVLTF.

The chain couples TRBV14 to TRBJ1-6; 9 bases are shared with TRBD1. Germline assignment: CDR1 SGHDN and CDR2 FVKESK. The trim removed 2 bases at V and 4 bases at J, leaving 3 bases unmatched. The CDR3 spans 16 residues. This CDR3 reads CASSQTGGAYNSPLHF. DNA for the CDR3: TGTGCCAGCAGCCAAACAGGGGGCGCTTATAATTCACCCCTCCACTTT.

CDR3 nucleotide sequence: TGTGCCAGCAGCGGCCTCACAGATACGCAGTATTTT. Its translation: CASSGLTDTQYF. The rearrangement joins TRBV9 to TRBJ2-3; the D is unclear. CDR3 length: 12 amino acids. Per the germline V gene, CDR1 is SGDLS and CDR2 is YYNGEE. V was cut by 3 bases and J by 2 bases, with 4 bases left in between.

This rearrangement joins TRBV25-1 to TRBJ1-1; possible D gene TRBD1, 5 bases. V lost 3 bases to trimming and J lost 3 bases, with 11 bases between them. Germline V CDR1 and CDR2: MGHDK, SYGVNS. This CDR3 comprises 14 residues. CDR3 loop: CASSDRDGYTEAFF. CDR3 coding DNA: TGTGCCAGCAGTGACCGGGACGGATACACTGAAGCTTTCTTT.

This chain uses TRBV20-1 with TRBJ2-3; 7 bases are shared with TRBD2. V shed 3 bases, J shed 0 bases, and the junction held 9 bases outside the gene matches. This CDR3 has 16 residues. Germline CDR1 is DFQATT and CDR2 is SNEGSKA (reference sequence). The CDR3 loop reads CSASNLAETSTDTQYF. The CDR3 DNA reads TGCAGTGCTAGTAATCTAGCGGAAACTAGCACAGATACGCAGTATTTT.

This sequence joins TRBV7-9 and TRBJ1-5, with D hard to call. CDR1 is SEHNR, CDR2 FQNEAQ, per germline (reference sequence). CDR3 size: 13 residues. Trimming stripped 6 bases from V and 4 bases from J, with 10 bases between. CDR3 DNA sequence: TGTGCCAGCAGTCAAATGGGGAATCAGCCCCAGCATTTT. Translated, it gives CASSQMGNQPQHF.

The CDR3 bases are TGTGCCAGCAGCTTAAAAGTTGGGACAGGGAACACTGAAGCTTTCTTT. This encodes CASSLKVGTGNTEAFF. The V gene is TRBV7-8, the J gene TRBJ1-1; 8 bases line up with TRBD1. The J segment lost 1 base and the V segment lost 2 bases, leaving 6 bases of the junction unmatched. CDR3 size: 16 residues. Germline CDR1 is SGHVS and CDR2 is FQNEAQ.

The chain uses TRBV4-1 and TRBJ1-2, with D maybe TRBD1 (5 bases). From germline, CDR1 is MGHRA and CDR2 YSYEKL. The CDR3 contains 14 residues. V was cut by 1 base and J by 0 bases, with 6 bases left in between. CDR3 in amino acids: CASSQGTSNYGYTF. The CDR3 coding sequence is TGCGCCAGCAGCCAAGGGACATCTAACTATGGCTACACCTTC.

The CDR3 here is CASSDRPPFYGYTF. The CDR3 coding sequence is TGTGCCAGCAGTGACAGACCACCTTTCTATGGCTACACCTTC. The chain has TRBV6-1 and TRBJ1-2, with unresolved D. Trimming stripped 3 bases from V and 4 bases from J, with 12 bases between. The CDR3 loop spans 14 amino acids. From germline, CDR1 is MNHNS and CDR2 SASEGT.

The chain has TRBV9 and TRBJ1-4, with D perhaps matching TRBD1 (6 bases). Trimming left V 4 bases short and J 6 bases short, with 19 bases between. Germline assignment: CDR1 SGDLS and CDR2 YYNGEE. The CDR3 contains 16 residues. The CDR3 loop reads CASSPQGNQNYEKLFF. The CDR3 DNA sequence: TGTGCCAGCAGCCCCCAGGGGAATCAAAACTATGAAAAACTGTTTTTT.